This T cell receptor beta chain derives from a study of T cells in Graves' hyperthyroidism and ophthalmopathy. Turning to the study itself: Upon initial diagnosis and before any treatment, peripheral blood was collected. Study-wide findings and caveats: Model output signaled ophthalmopathy a median roughly 6.5 months ahead of onset. A 13 V-J model separated ophthalmopathy from stable hyperthyroidism.

The PBMCs studied were ones that came from 10 ml fresh peripheral blood. This clonotype has more than one count but fewer than ten. Its antigen remains unknown. Germline assignment: CDR1 MNHEY and CDR2 SVGAGI. This CDR3 spans 14 amino acids. The ends were cut back, 0 bases at V and 1 base at J, with 6 bases in the middle. Amplification of TCR beta CDR3 regions used RNA as the template. An initial round of RT-PCR targeting the TCR CDR3 relied on the HTBI primer set. A single record per CDR3 protein comes from TCRdb applying MiXCR to the multiplex PCR reads. Of roughly 330,000 distinct CDR3 sequences listed, roughly 17% were seen once; the top ten hold approximately 35%.

The sample comprised blood. This TCR was sampled from a man in his thirties or forties with Graves' hyperthyroidism. This sequence joins TRBV6-5 and TRBJ1-2; the D is unclear. CDR3: CASSYSAVNYGYTF. The CDR3 DNA reads TGTGCCAGCAGTTACTCGGCCGTTAACTATGGCTACACCTTC.